The 17 T cell receptor beta chains below were found in one sample sequenced in a study of T-cell memory formation after mild COVID-19. One entry per CDR3 protein, called by TCRdb with MiXCR from the 5' RACE reads. The top ten hold about 8.1% of the sample, which has 400,000 to 500,000 distinct CDR3 sequences, around 20% seen once. The sequencing input was PBMCs or a T cell subset sorted from them (not recorded which). The receptors come from an adult woman who had mild COVID-19 (a few samples of this study predate the infection). Cell type and time point are not known.

Written as DNA, the CDR3 is TGTGCCAGCAGCTTGGGCCAGGGGTTCCCCTATGGCTACACCTTC. Protein product: CASSLGQGFPYGYTF. The chain employs TRBV5-5 and TRBJ1-2, with a possible D match to TRBD1 (6 bases). Trimming stripped 0 bases from V and 4 bases from J, with 13 bases between. The CDR3 has 15 amino acids. Germline V lookup: CDR1 SGHKS, CDR2 YYEKEE (reference sequence). The full variable domain, in which reference TRBV5-5 and TRBJ1-2 provide the parts outside the CDR3, is DAGVTQSPTHLIKTRGQQVTLRCSPISGHKSVSWYQQVLGQGPQFIFQYYEKEERGRGNFPDRFSARQFPNYSSELNVNALLLGDSALYLCASSLGQGFPYGYTFGSGTRLTVV.

The rearrangement links TRBV15 to TRBJ2-2; D could derive from TRBD1 or TRBD2 (5 bases each). The CDR3 sequence is 15 residues long. V was cut by 3 bases and J by 1 base, with 9 bases left in between. CDR1 is LNHNV and CDR2 is YYDKDF in the germline V gene (reference sequence). The CDR3 DNA follows: TGTGCCACCAGCAGTGTGGGACGGAACACCGGGGAGCTGTTTTTT. Its protein product is CATSSVGRNTGELFF.

This clonotype occurred a few times. This rearrangement joins TRBV6-4 to TRBJ2-3, with TRBD1 matching 8 bases. V dropped 6 bases and J dropped 1; count of bases not matched to a gene: 6. Per the germline V gene, CDR1 is MRHNA and CDR2 is SNTAGT. The CDR3 runs to 15 residues. The CDR3 region has the DNA TGTGCCAGCAGCGCCGGGACAGGTCGCACAGATACGCAGTATTTT. Translating gives CASSAGTGRTDTQYF.

The chain joins TRBV7-2 to TRBJ2-3, with 11 nucleotides matching TRBD2. The V gene end was trimmed by 5 bases and the J gene end by 4 bases; junction bases not matched to a gene: 8. Germline V CDR1 and CDR2: SGHTA, FQGNSA. The CDR3 length is 16 residues. The CDR3 DNA reads as TGTGCCAGCAGCCCGCTAGCGGGAGGAGTGGCAGATACGCAGTATTTT. It is translated as CASSPLAGGVADTQYF.

The genes are TRBV12-3 or TRBV12-4 and TRBJ1-5, with D tentatively TRBD1 (5 bases). The V gene lost 5 bases and the J gene lost 7 bases, with 18 bases spanning the gap. The CDR3 runs to 15 residues. For the CDR3, the DNA is TGTGCCAGCAGTCACGGGACCCAGTCGGGCCAGCCCCAGCATTTT. As protein: CASSHGTQSGQPQHF.

Details on this clonotype: The junction differs from germline at one of its ends, possibly a read error. This chain connects TRBV24-1 to TRBJ2-1; D call uncertain. The CDR3 loop spans 13 amino acids. From germline, CDR1 is KGHDR and CDR2 SFDVKD. CDR3 amino acids: CATSDPSFNEQFF. CDR3 DNA: TGTGCCACCAGTGACCCCTCCTTCAATGAGCAGTTCTTC.

This chain joins TRBV15 and TRBJ1-4, with D hard to call. V shed 0 bases and J shed 8 bases, with 22 bases lying between them. The CDR3 is 18 amino acids. Germline CDR1 is LNHNV and CDR2 is YYDKDF (reference sequence). The CDR3 DNA reads TGTGCCACCAGCAGAGATCTGGGCGGGGAGTGGACTCGGGAAAAACTGTTTTTT. Translating gives CATSRDLGGEWTREKLFF.

As regards this clonotype: Compared with germline, one end of the junction differs, possibly owing to a read error. This chain links TRBV10-3 with TRBJ1-3; D is unresolved. This CDR3 region has 14 residues. Germline V CDR1 and CDR2: ENHRY, SYGVKD. The CDR3 DNA sequence: TGTGCCATCGGTGAAAGGAGCTCTGGAAACACCATATATTTT. As protein: CAIGERSSGNTIYF.

The V call is TRBV29-1, the J call TRBJ1-3, with 8 nucleotides matching TRBD1. V lost 4 bases and J lost 2; bases outside the gene matches: 4. Germline V gene data show CDR1 as SQVTM and CDR2 as ANQGSEA. The CDR3 loop spans 14 amino acids. CDR3 in amino acids: CSVAAGGPGNTIYF. The CDR3 DNA is TGCAGCGTTGCCGCAGGGGGCCCTGGAAACACCATATATTTT.

This clonotype was observed a handful of times. Here the CDR3 reads CSVASGTGETQYF. The CDR3 nucleotides are TGCAGCGTTGCTAGCGGGACGGGAGAGACCCAGTACTTC. V is TRBV29-1 and J is TRBJ2-5; TRBD2 matches at 9 bases. Germline CDR1 reads SQVTM; CDR2 reads ANQGSEA. With 4 bases clipped from V and 4 bases from J, the junction kept 4 bases outside the gene matches. The CDR3 totals 13 residues.

The sample holds a few counts of this clonotype. The chain couples TRBV7-9 to TRBJ1-2, with TRBD1 matching over 7 bases. Germline CDR1 and CDR2: SEHNR and FQNEAQ (reference sequence). The CDR3 totals 17 residues. V lost 0 bases and J lost 4; bases outside the gene matches: 11. CDR3 sequence reads: CASSLASSTGFGYGYTF. The DNA of the CDR3 is TGTGCCAGCAGCTTAGCGTCGTCGACAGGGTTTGGCTATGGCTACACCTTC.

The chain is built from TRBV29-1 and TRBJ2-7; a possible D gene is TRBD2 (6 bases). Deletions cut 3 bases from V and 6 bases from J, with 18 bases between. The germline V gene has CDR1 SQVTM and CDR2 ANQGSEA. The CDR3 has 14 residues. CDR3 amino acids: CSVEFGGILGEQYF. For the CDR3, the DNA is TGCAGCGTTGAGTTCGGCGGGATATTGGGCGAGCAGTACTTC.

This clonotype has at least ten counts. Here the CDR3 DNA reads TGTGCCAGCAGCCACCGCCCTCTAGCGGGGCTCCCAAGAGAGCAGTTCTTC. Translated, it gives CASSHRPLAGLPREQFF. The rearrangement joins TRBV14 to TRBJ2-1; 9 bases agree with TRBD2. This CDR3 region has 17 residues. Losses at the gene ends were 3 bases for V and 10 bases for J; bases not matched to a gene: 16. Germline V gene lookup returns CDR1 SGHDN and CDR2 FVKESK.

The rearrangement uses TRBV20-1 and TRBJ2-7; D unclear. The CDR3 consists of 15 residues. The V end was cut by 5 bases, the J end by 0 bases, with 17 bases between. Per the germline V gene, CDR1 is DFQATT and CDR2 is SNEGSKA (reference sequence). CDR3 protein: CSALGSHLSSYEQYF. The CDR3 coding sequence is TGCAGTGCTCTAGGGTCGCACCTTAGCTCCTACGAGCAGTACTTC.

In this sample, this clonotype turned up a few times. The V gene is TRBV20-1, the J gene TRBJ2-7; the D call may be TRBD1 or TRBD2 (6 bases each). Germline V gene sequence: CDR1 DFQATT, CDR2 SNEGSKA (reference sequence). The V end was cut by 0 bases, the J end by 0 bases, with 12 bases between. The CDR3 sequence is 15 residues long. The CDR3 sequence is CSARDGGWSSYEQYF. The CDR3 coding sequence is TGCAGTGCTAGAGACGGGGGCTGGAGCTCCTACGAGCAGTACTTC.

V and J are TRBV7-9 and TRBJ1-4; the match to TRBD1 covers 7 bases. V lost 5 bases and J lost 4; bases outside the gene matches: 10. CDR3 size: 16 residues. The V gene's germline CDR1 is SEHNR and CDR2 FQNEAQ (reference sequence). The CDR3 DNA reads TGTGCCAGCAGCACCACAGTCGGGACAGATAATGAAAAACTGTTTTTT. This translates into CASSTTVGTDNEKLFF.

This sequence joins TRBV7-7 and TRBJ2-7, with 7 bases identical to TRBD1. The trim removed 5 bases at V and 5 bases at J, leaving 6 bases unmatched. CDR3 length: 13 amino acids. CDR1 SSHAT and CDR2 FNYEAQ come from the germline V gene (reference sequence). The CDR3 spells CASSSDRVHEQYF. The CDR3, as DNA: TGTGCCAGCAGCAGCGACAGGGTCCACGAGCAGTACTTC.